Listed below are T cell receptor beta chains from one sample, sequenced in a study of cytomegalovirus exposure and HLA in healthy donors. TCRdb keeps only in-frame clones here, not all; method: immunoSEQ multiplex PCR. Of 200,000 to 250,000 clones in the sample, approximately 82% were seen once. The sequenced sample was PBMCs. Receptors originate from a woman between 18 and 29 years old in good health and CMV-seronegative. Both conserved end residues are part of each CDR3. D genes are given only for firm matches. The size field is filled for only some rows; it gives once, few, many or a size class.

J gene: TRBJ1-1; V gene: TRBV5-4; D gene: .; clone size: .; CDR3 protein: CASTQVGYGEAFF; CDR3 DNA: TGTGCCAGCACCCAAGTGGGCTACGGTGAAGCTTTCTTT
J gene: TRBJ1-2; V gene: TRBV27; D gene: .; clone size: few; CDR3 protein: CASSLRQNYGYTF; CDR3 DNA: TGTGCCAGCAGTTTAAGACAGAACTATGGCTACACCTTC
J gene: TRBJ2-1; V gene: TRBV5-1; D gene: .; clone size: .; CDR3 protein: CASSLGGERQFF; CDR3 DNA: TGCGCCAGCAGCTTGGGAGGGGAAAGGCAGTTCTTC
J gene: TRBJ1-4; V gene: TRBV28; D gene: .; clone size: .; CDR3 protein: CASSYGGQGNEKLFF; CDR3 DNA: TGTGCCAGCAGTTATGGGGGCCAGGGTAATGAAAAACTGTTTTTT
J gene: TRBJ2-1; V gene: TRBV6-4; D gene: TRBD2; clone size: .; CDR3 protein: CASSGTSGGANEQFF; CDR3 DNA: TGTGCCAGCAGTGGGACTAGCGGGGGGGCCAATGAGCAGTTCTTC
J gene: TRBJ1-2; V gene: TRBV10-3; D gene: TRBD1; clone size: .; CDR3 protein: CAIAGTGVYGYTF; CDR3 DNA: TGTGCCATTGCCGGGACAGGGGTTTATGGCTACACCTTC
J gene: TRBJ2-2; V gene: TRBV4-2; D gene: .; clone size: once; CDR3 protein: CASSQDSRPGVNTGELFF; CDR3 DNA: TGTGCCAGCAGCCAAGACTCTCGTCCGGGAGTAAACACCGGGGAGCTGTTTTTT
J gene: TRBJ1-5; V gene: TRBV5-8; D gene: .; clone size: .; CDR3 protein: CASSLGGGSNQPQHF; CDR3 DNA: TGTGCCAGCAGCTTGGGGGGGGGCTCTAATCAGCCCCAGCATTTT
J gene: TRBJ1-2; V gene: TRBV19; D gene: .; clone size: .; CDR3 protein: CASSSREANYGYTF; CDR3 DNA: TGTGCCAGCTCTTCTAGGGAGGCGAACTATGGCTACACCTTC
J gene: TRBJ1-2; V gene: TRBV28; D gene: .; clone size: .; CDR3 protein: CASSITPGTTNYYGYTF; CDR3 DNA: TGTGCCAGCAGTATCACGCCCGGGACAACTAATTACTATGGCTACACCTTC
J gene: TRBJ2-7; V gene: TRBV6-5; D gene: .; clone size: .; CDR3 protein: CASSYRSTVTYEQYF; CDR3 DNA: TGTGCCAGCAGTTACCGTTCGACGGTTACCTACGAGCAGTACTTC
J gene: TRBJ1-1; V gene: TRBV29-1; D gene: .; clone size: .; CDR3 protein: CSVEDLLRTAEAFF; CDR3 DNA: TGCAGCGTTGAAGATCTTCTAAGGACAGCTGAAGCTTTCTTT
J gene: TRBJ2-7; V gene: TRBV27; D gene: TRBD2; clone size: .; CDR3 protein: CASSLGRGSEQYF; CDR3 DNA: TGTGCCAGCAGTTTGGGGAGGGGTTCCGAGCAGTACTTC
J gene: TRBJ2-1; V gene: TRBV6-5; D gene: .; clone size: once; CDR3 protein: CASSWTATSYNEQFF; CDR3 DNA: TGTGCCAGCAGCTGGACAGCGACGTCCTACAATGAGCAGTTCTTC
J gene: TRBJ1-5; V gene: TRBV28; D gene: .; clone size: .; CDR3 protein: CASSLLGAAGDGNQPQHF; CDR3 DNA: TGTGCCAGCAGTTTATTGGGGGCCGCAGGGGATGGCAATCAGCCCCAGCATTTT
J gene: TRBJ2-3; V gene: TRBV5-1; D gene: .; clone size: once; CDR3 protein: CASSLRWGSTDTQYF; CDR3 DNA: TGCGCCAGCAGCTTGAGATGGGGGAGCACAGATACGCAGTATTTT
J gene: TRBJ1-2; V gene: TRBV7-8; D gene: .; clone size: .; CDR3 protein: CASSSGGLYGYTF; CDR3 DNA: TGTGCCAGCAGCTCCGGCGGACTCTATGGCTACACCTTC
J gene: TRBJ1-5; V gene: TRBV19; D gene: .; clone size: .; CDR3 protein: CASSMGTASNQPQHF; CDR3 DNA: TGTGCCAGTAGTATGGGAACTGCGAGCAATCAGCCCCAGCATTTT
J gene: TRBJ2-1; V gene: TRBV18; D gene: .; clone size: .; CDR3 protein: CASSPAAKSNEQFF; CDR3 DNA: TGTGCCAGCTCACCAGCAGCTAAAAGCAATGAGCAGTTCTTC
J gene: TRBJ2-7; V gene: TRBV2; D gene: .; clone size: .; CDR3 protein: CATSGALRTYEQYF; CDR3 DNA: TGTGCCACCTCAGGGGCACTCCGAACCTACGAGCAGTACTTC
J gene: TRBJ2-7; V gene: TRBV9; D gene: .; clone size: .; CDR3 protein: CASSVASGGGSYEQYF; CDR3 DNA: TGTGCCAGCAGCGTAGCCTCCGGGGGCGGCAGCTACGAGCAGTACTTC
J gene: TRBJ2-2; V gene: TRBV2; D gene: .; clone size: .; CDR3 protein: CASRQTGQNTGELFF; CDR3 DNA: TGTGCCAGCAGGCAGACAGGACAGAACACCGGGGAGCTGTTTTTT
J gene: TRBJ2-7; V gene: TRBV5-1; D gene: .; clone size: .; CDR3 protein: CASSLTTGEQGRYF; CDR3 DNA: TGCGCCAGCAGCTTGACCACGGGGGAGCAGGGTCGGTACTTC
J gene: TRBJ2-1; V gene: TRBV11-2; D gene: TRBD1; clone size: once; CDR3 protein: CASSSRQGGWNEQFF; CDR3 DNA: TGTGCCAGCAGCTCGAGACAGGGCGGTTGGAATGAGCAGTTCTTC
J gene: TRBJ1-1; V gene: TRBV2; D gene: .; clone size: .; CDR3 protein: CASERQINTEAFF; CDR3 DNA: TGTGCCAGCGAGAGACAGATTAACACTGAAGCTTTCTTT
J gene: TRBJ1-2; V gene: TRBV19; D gene: .; clone size: few; CDR3 protein: CASRVDSGGGYTF; CDR3 DNA: TGTGCCAGTAGAGTTGACAGCGGAGGGGGCTACACCTTC
J gene: TRBJ2-1; V gene: TRBV6-6; D gene: TRBD1; clone size: .; CDR3 protein: CASLTGNEQFF; CDR3 DNA: TGTGCCAGCCTGACAGGGAATGAGCAGTTCTTC
J gene: TRBJ1-1; V gene: TRBV19; D gene: .; clone size: .; CDR3 protein: CASSMEGGSNTEAFF; CDR3 DNA: TGTGCCAGTAGTATGGAGGGAGGGTCGAACACTGAAGCTTTCTTT
J gene: TRBJ1-3; V gene: TRBV9; D gene: .; clone size: .; CDR3 protein: CASSVGAASSSGNTIYF; CDR3 DNA: TGTGCCAGCAGCGTAGGGGCGGCTTCGAGCTCTGGAAACACCATATATTTT
J gene: TRBJ2-1; V gene: TRBV6-5; D gene: .; clone size: few; CDR3 protein: CASSYRALGDEQFF; CDR3 DNA: TGTGCCAGCAGTTATCGCGCGTTAGGGGATGAGCAGTTCTTC
J gene: TRBJ2-7; V gene: TRBV5-4; D gene: .; clone size: .; CDR3 protein: CASSSVGAGLFYEQYF; CDR3 DNA: TGTGCCAGCAGCTCGGTCGGCGCGGGTTTGTTCTACGAGCAGTACTTC
J gene: TRBJ2-3; V gene: TRBV9; D gene: .; clone size: .; CDR3 protein: CASSVEGRGGTDTQYF; CDR3 DNA: TGTGCCAGCAGCGTAGAAGGTCGGGGAGGCACAGATACGCAGTATTTT
J gene: TRBJ2-1; V gene: TRBV29-1; D gene: .; clone size: .; CDR3 protein: CSVDGRDHFSYNEQFF; CDR3 DNA: TGCAGCGTTGATGGTCGGGACCACTTCTCCTACAATGAGCAGTTCTTC
J gene: TRBJ2-7; V gene: TRBV6-1; D gene: TRBD2; clone size: .; CDR3 protein: CASSGLAGGYEQYF; CDR3 DNA: TGTGCCAGCAGTGGACTAGCGGGAGGGTACGAGCAGTACTTC
J gene: TRBJ1-5; V gene: TRBV6-6; D gene: .; clone size: .; CDR3 protein: CASLGTRYGNQPQHF; CDR3 DNA: TGTGCCAGCCTGGGGACCCGGTACGGTAATCAGCCCCAGCATTTT
J gene: TRBJ2-2; V gene: TRBV7-7; D gene: .; clone size: .; CDR3 protein: CASSLQGSTTGELFF; CDR3 DNA: TGTGCTAGCAGCTTACAGGGCAGCACCACCGGGGAGCTGTTTTTT
J gene: TRBJ2-1; V gene: TRBV7-3; D gene: TRBD2; clone size: once; CDR3 protein: CASSSGRGAYNEQFF; CDR3 DNA: TGTGCCAGCTCTAGCGGGAGGGGCGCCTACAATGAGCAGTTCTTC
J gene: TRBJ2-1; V gene: TRBV30; D gene: TRBD2; clone size: .; CDR3 protein: CAWNKRLGTTPLGEQFF; CDR3 DNA: TGTGCCTGGAACAAAAGGTTGGGGACTACCCCGCTGGGTGAGCAGTTCTTC
J gene: TRBJ1-2; V gene: TRBV27; D gene: .; clone size: .; CDR3 protein: CASSLMGAGDYGYTF; CDR3 DNA: TGTGCCAGCAGTTTGATGGGGGCCGGGGACTATGGCTACACCTTC
J gene: TRBJ1-2; V gene: TRBV15; D gene: .; clone size: .; CDR3 protein: CATSRGGKLQGRRGYTF; CDR3 DNA: TGTGCCACCAGCAGGGGGGGTAAATTACAGGGTCGGCGTGGCTACACCTTC
J gene: TRBJ2-7; V gene: TRBV5-6; D gene: .; clone size: .; CDR3 protein: CASTAMGDNSYEQYF; CDR3 DNA: TGTGCCAGCACCGCGATGGGGGACAACTCCTACGAGCAGTACTTC
J gene: TRBJ2-5; V gene: TRBV11-2; D gene: TRBD2; clone size: .; CDR3 protein: CASSLVGLAAYQETQYF; CDR3 DNA: TGTGCCAGCAGCTTAGTAGGGCTAGCGGCGTACCAAGAGACCCAGTACTTC
J gene: TRBJ2-1; V gene: TRBV5-6; D gene: TRBD2; clone size: .; CDR3 protein: CASSSPTSGGDNEQFF; CDR3 DNA: TGTGCCAGCAGCTCGCCCACTAGCGGGGGGGACAATGAGCAGTTCTTC
J gene: TRBJ2-2; V gene: TRBV5-1; D gene: .; clone size: .; CDR3 protein: CASNLESYWTGELFF; CDR3 DNA: TGCGCCAGCAATCTAGAGAGCTATTGGACCGGGGAGCTGTTTTTT
J gene: TRBJ1-1; V gene: TRBV27; D gene: .; clone size: .; CDR3 protein: CASSRERSAAEAFF; CDR3 DNA: TGTGCCAGCAGTAGGGAGCGGTCGGCGGCCGAAGCTTTCTTT
J gene: TRBJ2-1; V gene: TRBV18; D gene: .; clone size: .; CDR3 protein: CASSPMMWGSRGDEQFF; CDR3 DNA: TGTGCCAGCTCACCAATGATGTGGGGAAGTCGTGGGGATGAGCAGTTCTTC
J gene: TRBJ2-7; V gene: TRBV7-9; D gene: .; clone size: .; CDR3 protein: CASSLVGRAYEQYF; CDR3 DNA: TGTGCCAGCAGCTTAGTGGGCAGGGCCTACGAGCAGTACTTC
J gene: TRBJ2-3; V gene: TRBV5-1; D gene: TRBD2; clone size: .; CDR3 protein: CASSLSSGSRDTQYF; CDR3 DNA: TGCGCCAGCAGCTTGAGTAGCGGGAGCAGGGATACGCAGTATTTT
J gene: TRBJ1-5; V gene: TRBV4-1; D gene: TRBD1; clone size: .; CDR3 protein: CASSQEGGQFSNQPQHF; CDR3 DNA: TGCGCCAGCAGCCAAGAAGGGGGACAGTTTAGCAATCAGCCCCAGCATTTT
J gene: TRBJ1-2; V gene: TRBV19; D gene: TRBD1; clone size: .; CDR3 protein: CASSPRGHGYTF; CDR3 DNA: TGTGCCAGTAGTCCCAGGGGGCACGGCTACACCTTC
J gene: TRBJ1-2; V gene: TRBV30; D gene: .; clone size: .; CDR3 protein: CCGDSDGYTF; CDR3 DNA: TGTTGCGGAGATTCAGATGGCTACACCTTC
J gene: TRBJ2-6; V gene: TRBV19; D gene: .; clone size: .; CDR3 protein: CASRPWDNSRSGANVLTF; CDR3 DNA: TGTGCCAGTAGACCTTGGGACAACTCTCGCTCTGGGGCCAACGTCCTGACTTTC
J gene: TRBJ1-5; V gene: TRBV2; D gene: TRBD1; clone size: .; CDR3 protein: CASRLTGASNQPQHF; CDR3 DNA: TGTGCCAGCAGACTGACAGGGGCGAGCAATCAGCCCCAGCATTTT
J gene: TRBJ1-5; V gene: TRBV27; D gene: TRBD1; clone size: .; CDR3 protein: CASSETGGSNQPQHF; CDR3 DNA: TGTGCCAGCAGTGAGACAGGGGGGTCGAATCAGCCCCAGCATTTT
J gene: TRBJ2-1; V gene: TRBV4-1; D gene: TRBD2; clone size: .; CDR3 protein: CASSRQIGSGAYNEQFF; CDR3 DNA: TGCGCCAGCAGCCGGCAAATTGGGAGCGGGGCCTACAATGAGCAGTTCTTC
J gene: TRBJ2-7; V gene: TRBV19; D gene: .; clone size: .; CDR3 protein: CASSIGGPNEQYF; CDR3 DNA: TGTGCCAGTAGTATAGGGGGGCCCAACGAGCAGTACTTC
J gene: TRBJ1-2; V gene: TRBV20-1; D gene: .; clone size: .; CDR3 protein: CSANDIQGYTF; CDR3 DNA: TGCAGTGCTAACGATATACAGGGCTACACCTTC
J gene: TRBJ2-2; V gene: TRBV9; D gene: .; clone size: few; CDR3 protein: CASSGGTGELFF; CDR3 DNA: TGTGCCAGCAGCGGGGGAACCGGGGAGCTGTTTTTT
J gene: TRBJ1-6; V gene: TRBV19; D gene: .; clone size: .; CDR3 protein: CASSMDLGLGSPLHF; CDR3 DNA: TGTGCCAGTAGTATGGACCTGGGGCTGGGGTCACCCCTCCACTTT
J gene: TRBJ1-6; V gene: TRBV2; D gene: TRBD1; clone size: few; CDR3 protein: CASTRQGANSPLHF; CDR3 DNA: TGTGCCAGTACCCGACAGGGAGCAAATTCACCCCTCCACTTT